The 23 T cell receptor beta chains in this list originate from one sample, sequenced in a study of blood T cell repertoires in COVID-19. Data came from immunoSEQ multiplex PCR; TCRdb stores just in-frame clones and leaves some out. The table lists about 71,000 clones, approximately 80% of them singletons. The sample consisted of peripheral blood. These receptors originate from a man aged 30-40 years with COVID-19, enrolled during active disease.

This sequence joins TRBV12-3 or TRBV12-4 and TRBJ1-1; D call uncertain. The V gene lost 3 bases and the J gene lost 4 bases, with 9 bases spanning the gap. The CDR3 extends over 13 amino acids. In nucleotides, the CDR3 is TGTGCCAGCAGTTTTTCAGTTGGCACTGAAGCTTTCTTT. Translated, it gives CASSFSVGTEAFF.

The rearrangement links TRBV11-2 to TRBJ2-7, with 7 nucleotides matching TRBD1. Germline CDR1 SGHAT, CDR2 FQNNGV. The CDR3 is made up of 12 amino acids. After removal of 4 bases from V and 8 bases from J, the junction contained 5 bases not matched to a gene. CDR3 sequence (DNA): TGTGCCAGCAGCTCCACAGGGGTCAAGCAGTACTTC. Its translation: CASSSTGVKQYF. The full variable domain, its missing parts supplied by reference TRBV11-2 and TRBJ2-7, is EAGVAQSPRYKIIEKRQSVAFWCNPISGHATLYWYQQILGQGPKLLIQFQNNGVVDDSQLPKDRFSAERLKGVDSTLKIQPAKLEDSAVYLCASSSTGVKQYFGPGTRLTVT.

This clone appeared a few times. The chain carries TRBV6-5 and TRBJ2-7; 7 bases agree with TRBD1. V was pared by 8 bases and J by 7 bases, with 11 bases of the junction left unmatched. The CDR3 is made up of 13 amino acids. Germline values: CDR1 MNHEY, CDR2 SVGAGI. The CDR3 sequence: CASESRDRGEQYF. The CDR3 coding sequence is TGTGCCAGCGAGAGTCGGGACAGAGGAGAGCAGTACTTC.

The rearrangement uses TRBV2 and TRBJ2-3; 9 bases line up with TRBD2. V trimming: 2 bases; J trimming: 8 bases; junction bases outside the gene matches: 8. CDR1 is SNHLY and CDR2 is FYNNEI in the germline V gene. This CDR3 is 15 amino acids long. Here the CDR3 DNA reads TGTGCCAGCAGTGAAAGGACTAGCGTCCTAGGTACGCAGTATTTT. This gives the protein CASSERTSVLGTQYF. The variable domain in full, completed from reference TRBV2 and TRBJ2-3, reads EPEVTQTPSHQVTQMGQEVILRCVPISNHLYFYWYRQILGQKVEFLVSFYNNEISEKSEIFDDQFSVERPDGSNFTLKIRSTKLEDSAMYFCASSERTSVLGTQYFGPGTRLTVL.

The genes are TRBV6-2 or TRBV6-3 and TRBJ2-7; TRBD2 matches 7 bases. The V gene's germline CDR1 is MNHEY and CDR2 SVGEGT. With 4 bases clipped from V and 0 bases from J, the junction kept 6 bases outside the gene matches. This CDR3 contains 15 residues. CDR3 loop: CASSFRGGPSYEQYF. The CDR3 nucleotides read TGTGCCAGCAGTTTTAGGGGAGGGCCCTCCTACGAGCAGTACTTC.

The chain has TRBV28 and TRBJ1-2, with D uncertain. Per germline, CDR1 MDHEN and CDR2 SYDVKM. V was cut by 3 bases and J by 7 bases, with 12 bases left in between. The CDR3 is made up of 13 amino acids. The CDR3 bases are TGTGCCAGCAGTTTTCAACCATGGAGTGGCTACACCTTC. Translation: CASSFQPWSGYTF.

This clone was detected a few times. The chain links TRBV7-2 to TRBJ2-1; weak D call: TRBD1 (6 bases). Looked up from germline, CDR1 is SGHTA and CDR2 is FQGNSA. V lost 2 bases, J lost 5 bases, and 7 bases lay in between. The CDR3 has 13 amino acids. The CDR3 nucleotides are TGTGCCAGCAGCTTAACAGGGAACAATGAGCAGTTCTTC. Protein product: CASSLTGNNEQFF.

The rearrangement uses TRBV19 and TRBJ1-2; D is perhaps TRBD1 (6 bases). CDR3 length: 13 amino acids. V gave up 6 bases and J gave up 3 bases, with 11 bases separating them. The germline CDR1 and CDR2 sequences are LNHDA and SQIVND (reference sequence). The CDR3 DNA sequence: TGTGCCAGTAGATGGGGGCTCGACTATGGCTACACCTTC. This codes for CASRWGLDYGYTF. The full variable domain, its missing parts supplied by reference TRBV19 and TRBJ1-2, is DGGITQSPKYLFRKEGQNVTLSCEQNLNHDAMYWYRQDPGQGLRLIYYSQIVNDFQKGDIAEGYSVSREKKESFPLTVTSAQKNPTAFYLCASRWGLDYGYTFGSGTRLTVV.

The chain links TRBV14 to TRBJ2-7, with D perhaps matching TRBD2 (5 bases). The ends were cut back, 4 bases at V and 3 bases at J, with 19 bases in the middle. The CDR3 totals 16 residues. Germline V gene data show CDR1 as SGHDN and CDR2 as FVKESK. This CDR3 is CASSPRGGRRIYEQYF. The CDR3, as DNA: TGTGCCAGCAGCCCTCGGGGTGGACGTCGGATCTACGAGCAGTACTTC.

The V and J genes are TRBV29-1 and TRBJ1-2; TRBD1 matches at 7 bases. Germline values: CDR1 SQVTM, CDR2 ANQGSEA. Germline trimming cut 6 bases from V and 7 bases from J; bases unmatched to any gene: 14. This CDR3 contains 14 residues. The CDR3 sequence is CSVKDGGRGTGYTF. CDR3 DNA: TGCAGCGTCAAGGATGGCGGCAGGGGGACTGGCTACACCTTC.

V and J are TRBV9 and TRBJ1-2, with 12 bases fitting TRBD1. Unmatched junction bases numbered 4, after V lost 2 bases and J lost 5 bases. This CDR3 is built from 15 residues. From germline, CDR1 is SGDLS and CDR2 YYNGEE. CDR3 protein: CASSVGQGAGYGYTF. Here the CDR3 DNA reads TGTGCCAGCAGCGTGGGACAGGGGGCGGGTTATGGCTACACCTTC.

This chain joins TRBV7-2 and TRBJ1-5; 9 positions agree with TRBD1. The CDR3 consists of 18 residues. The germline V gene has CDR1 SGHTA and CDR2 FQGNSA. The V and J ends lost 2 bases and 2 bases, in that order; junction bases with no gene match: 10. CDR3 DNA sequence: TGTGCCAGCAGCTTAAGGGCCCATGGGGACAGGGGCAATCAGCCCCAGCATTTT. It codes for CASSLRAHGDRGNQPQHF.

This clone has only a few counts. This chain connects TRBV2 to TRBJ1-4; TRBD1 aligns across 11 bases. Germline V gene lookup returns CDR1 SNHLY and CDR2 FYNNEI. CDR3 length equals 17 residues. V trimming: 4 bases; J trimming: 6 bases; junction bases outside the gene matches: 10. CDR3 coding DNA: TGTGCCAGCAGTGGATCCGGGACAGGGGGAGTTGATGAAAAACTGTTTTTT. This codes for CASSGSGTGGVDEKLFF.

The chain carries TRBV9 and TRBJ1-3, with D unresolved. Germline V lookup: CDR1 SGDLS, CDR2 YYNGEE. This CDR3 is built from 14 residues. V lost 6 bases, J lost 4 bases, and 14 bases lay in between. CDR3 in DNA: TGTGCCAGCACCGGTCCGCCAAACGGAAACACCATATATTTT. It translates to CASTGPPNGNTIYF.

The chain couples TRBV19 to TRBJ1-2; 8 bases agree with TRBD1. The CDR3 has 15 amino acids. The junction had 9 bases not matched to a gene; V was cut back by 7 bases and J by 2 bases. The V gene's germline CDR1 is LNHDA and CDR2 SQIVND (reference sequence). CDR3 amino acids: CASTTPRTGNYGYTF. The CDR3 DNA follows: TGTGCCAGTACCACCCCCCGGACAGGGAACTATGGCTACACCTTC.

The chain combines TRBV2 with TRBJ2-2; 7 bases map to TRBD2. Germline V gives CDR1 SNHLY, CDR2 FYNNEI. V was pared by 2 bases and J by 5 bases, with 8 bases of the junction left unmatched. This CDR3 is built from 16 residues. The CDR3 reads CASSERGGRGTGELFF. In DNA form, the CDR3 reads TGTGCCAGCAGTGAAAGGGGCGGGAGAGGGACCGGGGAGCTGTTTTTT.

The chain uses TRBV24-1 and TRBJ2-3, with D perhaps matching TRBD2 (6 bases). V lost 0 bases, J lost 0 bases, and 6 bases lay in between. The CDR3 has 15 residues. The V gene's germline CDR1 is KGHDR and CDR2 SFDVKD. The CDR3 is CATSDLAGSTDTQYF. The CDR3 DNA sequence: TGTGCCACCAGTGATTTGGCGGGGAGCACAGATACGCAGTATTTT.

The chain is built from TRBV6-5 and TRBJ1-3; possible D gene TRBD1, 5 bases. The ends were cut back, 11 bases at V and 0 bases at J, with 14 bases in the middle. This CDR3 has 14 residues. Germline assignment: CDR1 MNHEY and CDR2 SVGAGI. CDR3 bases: TGTGCCTGCCTTCCGGGGGGCTCTGGAAACACCATATATTTT. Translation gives CACLPGGSGNTIYF.

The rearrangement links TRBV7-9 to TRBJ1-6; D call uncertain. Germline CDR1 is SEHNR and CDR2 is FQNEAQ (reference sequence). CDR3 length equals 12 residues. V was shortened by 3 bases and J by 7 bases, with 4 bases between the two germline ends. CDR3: CASSFGNSPLHF. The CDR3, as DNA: TGTGCCAGCAGCTTCGGGAATTCACCCCTCCACTTT.

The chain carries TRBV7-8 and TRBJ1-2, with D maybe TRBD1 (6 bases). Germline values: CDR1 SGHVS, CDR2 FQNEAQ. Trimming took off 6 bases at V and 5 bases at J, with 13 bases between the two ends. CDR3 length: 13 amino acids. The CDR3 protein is CASRVGQGYGYTF. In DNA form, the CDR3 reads TGTGCCAGCAGGGTGGGGCAGGGGTATGGCTACACCTTC.

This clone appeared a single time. For the CDR3, the DNA is TGTGCCAGCAGTCTCGGGACTAGCGGCAAAAACATTCAGTACTTC. This sequence encodes CASSLGTSGKNIQYF. The chain is built from TRBV2 and TRBJ2-4; 11 nucleotides align to TRBD2. The V and J ends lost 5 bases and 3 bases, in that order; junction bases with no gene match: 3. CDR1 SNHLY and CDR2 FYNNEI come from the germline V gene. The CDR3 has 15 residues.

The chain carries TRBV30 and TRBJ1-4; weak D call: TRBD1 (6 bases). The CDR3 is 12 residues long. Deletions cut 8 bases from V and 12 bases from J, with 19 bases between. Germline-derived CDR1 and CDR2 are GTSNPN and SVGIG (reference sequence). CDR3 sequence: CAQGSTTDELFF. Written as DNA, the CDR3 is TGTGCCCAGGGGTCGACAACAGACGAACTGTTTTTT.

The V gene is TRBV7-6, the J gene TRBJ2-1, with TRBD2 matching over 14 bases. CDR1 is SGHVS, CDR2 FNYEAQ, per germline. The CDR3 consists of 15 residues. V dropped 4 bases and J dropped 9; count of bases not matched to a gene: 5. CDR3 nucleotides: TGTGCCAGCAGCTCCGGGACTAGCGGGAGTAGTGAGCAGTTCTTC. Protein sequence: CASSSGTSGSSEQFF.